This TCR beta chain comes out of a study of blood T cell repertoires in COVID-19. Study in general: The analysed material was cDNA or gDNA that came from T cells, B-cell-depleted T cells, or PBMCs.

J was trimmed by 4 bases and V by 7 bases; bases with no gene match: 6. From germline, CDR1 is MNHNS and CDR2 SASEGT. The CDR3 consists of 13 residues. The data were produced by immunoSEQ multiplex PCR, yet TCRdb's version contains in-frame clones alone and is incomplete. The sample has 140,000 to 150,000 clones, 85% seen once; the top ten hold around 3.1%. The chain uses TRBV6-1 and TRBJ1-1, with 7 bases matching TRBD1. This clonotype was obtained from a woman aged 40 to 49 with active or convalescent COVID-19. Sequencing was carried out using peripheral blood. CDR3 nucleotide sequence: TGTGCCAGCAAAAAGGGGGCTAGCACTGAAGCTTTCTTT. Translation gives CASKKGASTEAFF.